Below, 10 T cell receptor beta chains from the same sample are listed, as sequenced in a study of lung T cells in sarcoidosis with Löfgren's syndrome. Each CDR3 protein gets one entry after TCRdb re-called the reads with MiXCR. The sample shows around 9,300 distinct CDR3 sequences, 20% to 25% of them seen only once. The material sequenced was CD4+ T cells from bronchoalveolar lavage fluid. These receptors were obtained from a human donor with sarcoidosis (Löfgren's syndrome or another form), or a control subject (not recorded which).

For this clonotype: This may stem from a read error, because a much larger clone lies one nucleotide away. The missing conserved phenylalanine or tryptophan at the end of this CDR3 makes a read error likely. V usage is TRBV2 and J usage is TRBJ1-4; TRBD1 might be the D (6 bases). With 8 bases removed from V and 0 bases from J, the gap between germline ends came to 10 bases. The length of the CDR3 is 14 residues. CDR1 is SNHLY and CDR2 is FYNNEI in the germline V gene. DNA of the CDR3: TGTGCCAGCGGACGGACAGCAACTAATGAAAAACTGTTTTCT. Encoded protein: CASGRTATNEKLFS.

This clonotype is termed medium-sized. The chain is built from TRBV6-6 and TRBJ1-3; D gene uncertain. The CDR3 is 13 residues long. Germline V CDR1 and CDR2: MNHNY, SVGAGI (reference sequence). The V and J ends lost 0 bases and 4 bases respectively, with 4 bases between them. CDR3 region: CASSYSGGNTIYF. The CDR3 DNA reads TGTGCCAGCAGTTACTCAGGGGGAAACACCATATATTTT.

Of note for this clonotype: At one end, the junction sequence differs from germline, possibly due to a read error. This chain joins TRBV6-2 or TRBV6-3 and TRBJ2-1; a weak D match, TRBD1 (8 bases). CDR1 MNHEY and CDR2 SVGEGT come from the germline V gene. The CDR3 consists of 16 residues. CDR3 region: CGSSPRGGTGHNEQFF. Here the CDR3 DNA reads TGTGGCAGCAGCCCCCGGGGAGGGACAGGCCACAATGAACAGTTCTTC.

This clonotype showed up many times. The chain combines TRBV2 with TRBJ2-7; D is ambiguous. Trimming removed 4 bases from V and 5 bases from J, with 12 bases in between. The CDR3 runs 13 residues. Germline lookup yields CDR1 SNHLY and CDR2 FYNNEI. Here the CDR3 DNA reads TGTGCCAGCAGTGGAGGTTTGGGCGACGAGCAGTACTTC. It specifies CASSGGLGDEQYF.

The CDR3 DNA is TGTGCCAGCAGTTCCTCGGACAGGTTAGAGAAACTGTTTTTT. Translated, it gives CASSSSDRLEKLFF. This rearrangement joins TRBV25-1 to TRBJ1-4, with TRBD1 matching 7 bases. J gave up 11 bases and V 5 bases, and 11 bases lay outside the gene matches. CDR1 is MGHDK and CDR2 is SYGVNS in the germline V gene. The CDR3 loop spans 14 amino acids.

This clonotype was seen many times. The chain employs TRBV12-3 or TRBV12-4 and TRBJ2-7; D is unclear. V lost 5 bases and J 3 bases, leaving 8 bases between the germline ends. The CDR3 loop spans 12 amino acids. CDR3 nucleotide sequence: TGTGCCAGCAGTCAGACCCTCTACGAGCAGTACTTC. Its protein product is CASSQTLYEQYF.

The chain employs TRBV5-1 and TRBJ2-7; no definite D call. Germline V gene data show CDR1 as SGHRS and CDR2 as YFSETQ. CDR3 length: 13 residues. V was pared by 0 bases and J by 4 bases, with 8 bases between. CDR3 bases: TGCGCCAGCAGCTTGGGGCAAGAATACGAGCAGTACTTC. It codes for CASSLGQEYEQYF.

Remarks on this clonotype: Relative to the germline gene, one junction end is altered; a read error may explain this. This sequence joins TRBV28 and TRBJ1-1, with D maybe TRBD1 (5 bases). Germline CDR1 reads MDHEN; CDR2 reads SYDVKM. The CDR3 runs 12 residues. The CDR3 region is CASRVMDTGASF. Written as DNA, the CDR3 is TGTGCCAGCAGGGTTATGGACACTGGAGCTTCCTTT.

This clonotype came up many times. The chain carries TRBV30 and TRBJ1-1; D unresolved. Germline CDR1 reads GTSNPN; CDR2 reads SVGIG (reference sequence). This CDR3 spans 14 amino acids. Between the trimmed V and J ends, which lost 1 base and 3 bases, there was a span of 12 bases. DNA of the CDR3: TGTGCCTGGAGTGGGGTGGGCCGATACACTGAAGCTTTCTTT. This gives the protein CAWSGVGRYTEAFF. Supplemented by reference TRBV30 and TRBJ1-1, the full variable domain reads SQTIHQWPATLVQPVGSPLSLECTVEGTSNPNLYWYRQAAGRGLQLLFYSVGIGQISSEVPQNLSASRPQDRQFILSSKKLLLSDSGFYLCAWSGVGRYTEAFFGQGTRLTVV.

The sample holds many counts of this clonotype. The V and J genes are TRBV18 and TRBJ1-6; no reliable D call. The germline V gene has CDR1 KGHSH and CDR2 LQKENI. V was cut by 6 bases and J by 10 bases, with 16 bases left in between. The CDR3 extends over 14 amino acids. CDR3 amino acids: CASSTSIGRSPLHF. CDR3 DNA sequence: TGTGCCAGCTCGACATCCATCGGGAGATCACCCCTCCACTTT.